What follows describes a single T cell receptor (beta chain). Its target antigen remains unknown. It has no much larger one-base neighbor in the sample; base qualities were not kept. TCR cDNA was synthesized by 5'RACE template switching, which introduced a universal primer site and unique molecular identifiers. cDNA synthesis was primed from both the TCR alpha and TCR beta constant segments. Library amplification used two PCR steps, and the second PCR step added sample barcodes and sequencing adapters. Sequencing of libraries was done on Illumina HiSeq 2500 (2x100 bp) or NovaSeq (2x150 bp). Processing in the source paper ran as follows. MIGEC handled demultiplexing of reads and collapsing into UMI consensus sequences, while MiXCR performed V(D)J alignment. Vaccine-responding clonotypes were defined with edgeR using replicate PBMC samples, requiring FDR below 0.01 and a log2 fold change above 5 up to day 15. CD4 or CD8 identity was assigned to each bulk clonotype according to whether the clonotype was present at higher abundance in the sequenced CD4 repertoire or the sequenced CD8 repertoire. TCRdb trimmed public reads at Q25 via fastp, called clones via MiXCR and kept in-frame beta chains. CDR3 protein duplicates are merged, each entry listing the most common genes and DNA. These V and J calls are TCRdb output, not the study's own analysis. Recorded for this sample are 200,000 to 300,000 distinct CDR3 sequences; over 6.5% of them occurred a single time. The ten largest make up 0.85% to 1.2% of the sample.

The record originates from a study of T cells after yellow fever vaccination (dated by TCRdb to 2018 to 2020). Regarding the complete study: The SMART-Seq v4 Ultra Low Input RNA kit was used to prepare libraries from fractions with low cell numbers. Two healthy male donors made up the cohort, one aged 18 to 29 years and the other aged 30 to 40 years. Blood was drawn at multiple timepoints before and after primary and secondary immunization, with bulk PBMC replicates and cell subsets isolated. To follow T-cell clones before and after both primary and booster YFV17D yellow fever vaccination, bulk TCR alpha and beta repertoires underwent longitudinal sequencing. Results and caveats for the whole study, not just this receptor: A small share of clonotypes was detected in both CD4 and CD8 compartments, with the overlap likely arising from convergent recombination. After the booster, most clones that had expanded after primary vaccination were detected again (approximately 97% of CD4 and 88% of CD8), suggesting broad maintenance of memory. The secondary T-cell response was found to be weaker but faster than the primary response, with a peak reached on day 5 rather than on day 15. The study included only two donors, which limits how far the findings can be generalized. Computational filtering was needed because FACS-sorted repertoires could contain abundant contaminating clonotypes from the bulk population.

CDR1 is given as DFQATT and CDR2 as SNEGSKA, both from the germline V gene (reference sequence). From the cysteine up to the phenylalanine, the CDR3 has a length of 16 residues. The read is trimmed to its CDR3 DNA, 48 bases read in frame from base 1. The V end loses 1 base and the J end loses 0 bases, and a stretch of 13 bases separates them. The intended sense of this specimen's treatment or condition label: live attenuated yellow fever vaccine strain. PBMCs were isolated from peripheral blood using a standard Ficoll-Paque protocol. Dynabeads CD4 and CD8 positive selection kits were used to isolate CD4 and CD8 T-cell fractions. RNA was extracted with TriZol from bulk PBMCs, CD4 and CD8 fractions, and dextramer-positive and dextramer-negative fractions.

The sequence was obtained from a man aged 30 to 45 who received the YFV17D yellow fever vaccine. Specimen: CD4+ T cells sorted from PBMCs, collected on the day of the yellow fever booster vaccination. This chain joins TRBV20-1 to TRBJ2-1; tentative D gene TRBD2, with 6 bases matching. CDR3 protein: CSARVPSASSYNEQFF. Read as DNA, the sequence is TGCAGTGCTAGAGTTCCTAGCGCGAGCTCCTACAATGAGCAGTTCTTC.